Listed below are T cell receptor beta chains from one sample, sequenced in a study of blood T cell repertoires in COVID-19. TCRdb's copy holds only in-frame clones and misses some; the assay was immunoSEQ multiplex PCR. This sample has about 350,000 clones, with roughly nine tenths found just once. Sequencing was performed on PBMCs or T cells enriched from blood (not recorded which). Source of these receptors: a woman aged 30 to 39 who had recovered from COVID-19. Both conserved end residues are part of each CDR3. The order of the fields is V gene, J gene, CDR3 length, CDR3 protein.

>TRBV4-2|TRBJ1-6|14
CASSQATETPPLHF
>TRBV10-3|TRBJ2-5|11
CAIGGGETQYF
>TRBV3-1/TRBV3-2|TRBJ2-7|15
CASSQAGGLGYEQYF
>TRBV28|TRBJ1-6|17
CASSLAGARIYNSPLHF
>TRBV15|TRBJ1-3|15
CATSRDRGSGNTIYF
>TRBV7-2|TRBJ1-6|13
CASRPTRQGPFHF
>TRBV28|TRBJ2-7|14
CASSPTGQGNEQYF
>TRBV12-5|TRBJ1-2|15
CASGLVRGLRYGYTF
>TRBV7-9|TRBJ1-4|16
CASSSSVGVPNEKLFF
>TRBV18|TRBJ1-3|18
CASSPLSQGRSSGNTIYF